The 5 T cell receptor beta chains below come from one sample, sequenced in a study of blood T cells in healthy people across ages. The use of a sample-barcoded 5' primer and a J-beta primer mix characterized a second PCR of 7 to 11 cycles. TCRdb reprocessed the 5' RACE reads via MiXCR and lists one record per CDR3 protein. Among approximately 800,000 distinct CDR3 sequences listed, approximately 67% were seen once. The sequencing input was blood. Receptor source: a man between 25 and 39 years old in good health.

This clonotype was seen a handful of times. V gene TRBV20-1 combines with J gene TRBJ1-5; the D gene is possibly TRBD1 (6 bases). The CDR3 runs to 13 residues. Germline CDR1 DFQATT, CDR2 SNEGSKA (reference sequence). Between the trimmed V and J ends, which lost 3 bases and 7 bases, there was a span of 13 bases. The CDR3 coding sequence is TGCAGTGCTAGTTTCAGGGGAGGACAGCCCCAGCATTTT. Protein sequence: CSASFRGGQPQHF.

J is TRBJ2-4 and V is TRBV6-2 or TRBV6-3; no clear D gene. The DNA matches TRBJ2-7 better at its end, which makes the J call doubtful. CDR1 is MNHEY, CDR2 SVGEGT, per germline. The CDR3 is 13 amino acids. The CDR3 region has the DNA TGTGCCAGCAGTTACCTTGACCTCTACGAGCAGTACTTC. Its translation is CASSYLDLYEQYF.

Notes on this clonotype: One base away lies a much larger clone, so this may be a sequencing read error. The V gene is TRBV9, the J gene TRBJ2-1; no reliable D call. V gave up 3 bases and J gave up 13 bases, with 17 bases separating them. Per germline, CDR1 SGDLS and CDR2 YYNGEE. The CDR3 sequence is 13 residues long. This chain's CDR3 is CASSGDLGGIQFF. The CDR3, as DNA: TGTGCCAGCAGCGGAGATCTGGGCGGAATCCAGTTCTTC.

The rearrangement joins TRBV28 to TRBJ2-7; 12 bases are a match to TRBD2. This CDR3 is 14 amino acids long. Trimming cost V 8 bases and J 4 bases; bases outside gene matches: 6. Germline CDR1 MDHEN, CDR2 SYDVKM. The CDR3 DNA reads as TGTGCCAGCCAACTAGCGGGGGGATCATACGAGCAGTACTTC. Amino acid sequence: CASQLAGGSYEQYF.

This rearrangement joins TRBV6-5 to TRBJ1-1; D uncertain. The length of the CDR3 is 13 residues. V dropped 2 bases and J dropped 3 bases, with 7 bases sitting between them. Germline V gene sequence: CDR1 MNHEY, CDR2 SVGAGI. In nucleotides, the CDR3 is TGTGCCAGCAGTTACGTGAGTGACACTGAAGCTTTCTTT. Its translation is CASSYVSDTEAFF.